This TCR beta chain was sequenced for a study of blood T cell repertoires in COVID-19. Study information: PBMCs, B-cell-depleted T cells, or T cells were the source of the cDNA or gDNA that made up the material.

Losses at the gene ends were 1 base for V and 4 bases for J; bases not matched to a gene: 4. There are 15 residues in the CDR3. Germline V gene lookup returns CDR1 MGHRA and CDR2 YSYEKL. In the original analysis: Cell counts per sample came from amplifying reference gene primers. The table came from immunoSEQ multiplex PCR; TCRdb's copy has only in-frame clones and leaves some out. Clone size and V and J calls were adopted from that table, with D and trimming inferred from the DNA. Of about 220,000 clones in the sample, around 82% were seen once. This clone came up once. Sequencing was done on a sample of peripheral blood. The chain is built from TRBV4-1 and TRBJ2-5; 9 bases match TRBD1. The origin of this receptor is an elderly woman with acute or convalescent COVID-19. In nucleotides, the CDR3 is TGCGCCAGCAGCCAAGTACAGGGGGCCGGAGAGACCCAGTACTTC. Its translation: CASSQVQGAGETQYF.